The 16 T cell receptor beta chains reported below all come from one sample, sequenced in a study of shared T cell receptors in the human thymus. Assay: immunoSEQ multiplex PCR; the TCRdb copy retains only in-frame clones and omits some. The sample yields 600,000 to 900,000 clones, 70% to 90% seen once. This sample also appeared in a second study, on human thymus T cells.

The material sequenced was thymocytes. These receptors originate from a girl under two years old with a congenital heart defect.

The genes are TRBV7-9 and TRBJ1-5, with D tentatively TRBD1 (5 bases). Trimming took 1 base from V and 2 from J, leaving 6 bases between them. The V gene's germline CDR1 is SEHNR and CDR2 FQNEAQ (reference sequence). The CDR3 length is 14 residues. The CDR3 DNA sequence: TGTGCCAGCAGCTTAGACAGGCGCAATCAGCCCCAGCATTTT. Amino acid sequence: CASSLDRRNQPQHF.

J is TRBJ1-2 and V is TRBV4-1; D possibly corresponds to TRBD1 (5 bases). Germline V lookup: CDR1 MGHRA, CDR2 YSYEKL. V lost 1 base to trimming and J lost 4 bases, with 13 bases between them. CDR3 length: 15 amino acids. CDR3 in DNA: TGCGCCAGCAGCCAAGCCCTCGACAGCCTCTATGGCTACACCTTC. Protein: CASSQALDSLYGYTF.

The rearrangement links TRBV7-8 to TRBJ1-2; D might be TRBD1 (5 bases). This CDR3 is 15 amino acids long. CDR1 is SGHVS and CDR2 is FQNEAQ in the germline V gene. V lost 1 base, J lost 5 bases, and 14 bases lay in between. The CDR3 coding sequence is TGTGCCAGCAGCTTAGGAGGAAGGCAGGGATATGGCTACACCTTC. This codes for CASSLGGRQGYGYTF.

The rearrangement joins TRBV18 to TRBJ1-2; no clear D gene. Trimming stripped 0 bases from V and 5 bases from J, with 10 bases between. The CDR3 has 14 residues. Germline-derived CDR1 and CDR2 are KGHSH and LQKENI. CDR3 nucleotides: TGTGCCAGCTCACCACCAAGGAGGGCTTATGGCTACACCTTC. This translates into CASSPPRRAYGYTF.

The CDR3 DNA reads as TGTGCCAGCAGTTTAGACTTTGGGGGGGTCCGTTCACCCCTCCACTTT. Its protein is CASSLDFGGVRSPLHF. The V gene is TRBV27, the J gene TRBJ1-6; possibly TRBD1 for D (5 bases). V lost 2 bases, J lost 9 bases, and 17 bases lay in between. This CDR3 spans 16 amino acids. Germline lookup yields CDR1 MNHEY and CDR2 SMNVEV (reference sequence).

As for this clone: Other DNA sequences in the sample encode the same CDR3. The chain carries TRBV28 and TRBJ1-2; no clear D. There are 12 residues in the CDR3. Germline CDR1 is MDHEN and CDR2 is SYDVKM. The germline V and J ends were trimmed by 2 bases and 5 bases, with 6 bases remaining between them. This chain's CDR3 is CASSLRGYGYTF. For the CDR3, the DNA is TGTGCCAGCAGTTTACGGGGTTATGGCTACACCTTC.

The chain is built from TRBV11-1 and TRBJ1-2; D is perhaps TRBD1 (6 bases). Trimming left V 4 bases short and J 4 bases short, with 25 bases between. There are 18 residues in the CDR3. Germline loops: CDR1 SGHAT, CDR2 FQDESV (reference sequence). CDR3 residues: CASSSTSIQGRYGYGYTF. The CDR3 DNA sequence: TGTGCCAGCAGCTCAACTTCAATACAGGGAAGGTACGGCTATGGCTACACCTTC.

This clone has just one count. J is TRBJ2-1 and V is TRBV5-6; 14 nucleotides align to TRBD2. The CDR3 runs 16 residues. Germline CDR1 reads SGHDT; CDR2 reads YYEEEE. V dropped 4 bases and J dropped 8; count of bases not matched to a gene: 8. The CDR3 nucleotides are TGTGCCAGCAGCCAGGGACTAGCGGGGGAACTCGATGAGCAGTTCTTC. Translating gives CASSQGLAGELDEQFF.

This clone was detected only once. One junction end disagrees with the germline gene, perhaps due to a read error. At the DNA level, this CDR3 is encoded by other sequences in the same sample as well. In nucleotides, the CDR3 is TGTGCCAGCCTTCGGGGAAGTAATTCCCCCCTCCACTTT. Protein: CASLRGSNSPLHF. The V and J genes are TRBV6-1 and TRBJ1-6; D is unresolved. Per germline, CDR1 MNHNS and CDR2 SASEGT. CDR3 size: 13 residues.

The chain carries TRBV27 and TRBJ2-1, with 11 bases fitting TRBD2. CDR3 length: 16 amino acids. Germline loops: CDR1 MNHEY, CDR2 SMNVEV (reference sequence). Trimming removed 6 bases from V and 7 bases from J; junction bases left unmatched: 11. This CDR3 reads CASSYLSGGAGNEQFF. As DNA, the CDR3 is TGTGCCAGCAGCTACCTTAGCGGGGGGGCGGGGAATGAGCAGTTCTTC.

About this clone itself: Additional DNA sequences in this sample encode the identical CDR3. V usage is TRBV9 and J usage is TRBJ2-2, with TRBD1 as a possible D gene (6 bases). V lost 2 bases and J lost 0, with 8 bases in between. CDR3 length equals 15 residues. Germline CDR1 reads SGDLS; CDR2 reads YYNGEE. The CDR3 bases are TGTGCCAGCAGCGTTGGGACACCGAACACCGGGGAGCTGTTTTTT. It codes for CASSVGTPNTGELFF.

This chain links TRBV5-6 with TRBJ2-5, with a weak D call TRBD1 (5 bases). CDR3 length: 16 amino acids. V lost 1 base to trimming and J lost 2 bases, with 15 bases between them. Germline CDR1 and CDR2: SGHDT and YYEEEE. CDR3 loop: CASSLRWWGSQETQYF. The CDR3 DNA reads TGTGCCAGCAGCTTGCGGTGGTGGGGCAGTCAAGAGACCCAGTACTTC.

The rearrangement uses TRBV5-4 and TRBJ2-1; 8 nucleotides line up with TRBD2. J gave up 9 bases and V 1 base, and 12 bases lay outside the gene matches. Germline V gene sequence: CDR1 SGHNT, CDR2 YYREEE (reference sequence). This CDR3 has 16 amino acids. CDR3 amino acids: CASSLSWRGEGCEQFF. In DNA, the CDR3 is TGTGCCAGCAGCTTGAGTTGGCGGGGGGAGGGTTGTGAGCAGTTCTTC.

This clone was seen only once. CDR3 nucleotides: TGTGCCAGCAGCCCCCGTCCACAGGACGGCTACGAGCAGTACTTC. As protein: CASSPRPQDGYEQYF. The V gene is TRBV9, the J gene TRBJ2-7; possible D gene TRBD1, 5 bases. The V end lost 4 bases, the J end lost 3 bases, and 17 bases lay between the germline ends. This CDR3 contains 15 residues. Germline V gene data show CDR1 as SGDLS and CDR2 as YYNGEE.

CDR3 in DNA: TGTGCCAGCAGTGACTTTACAGGGGGCCCTTACAATGAGCAGTTCTTC. Amino acids: CASSDFTGGPYNEQFF. The chain joins TRBV6-4 to TRBJ2-1; 9 nucleotides match TRBD1. The CDR3 has 16 amino acids. Germline V gives CDR1 MRHNA, CDR2 SNTAGT. Unmatched junction bases numbered 5, after V lost 1 base and J lost 4 bases.

This rearrangement joins TRBV19 to TRBJ1-4; D gene ambiguous. The V gene lost 5 bases and the J gene lost 8 bases, with 21 bases spanning the gap. The CDR3 length is 16 residues. From germline, CDR1 is LNHDA and CDR2 SQIVND (reference sequence). The CDR3 DNA follows: TGTGCCAGTAGTCCCCGGGCCCTCGAGGGAAACGAAAAACTGTTTTTT. Protein: CASSPRALEGNEKLFF. Supplemented by reference TRBV19 and TRBJ1-4, the full variable domain reads DGGITQSPKYLFRKEGQNVTLSCEQNLNHDAMYWYRQDPGQGLRLIYYSQIVNDFQKGDIAEGYSVSREKKESFPLTVTSAQKNPTAFYLCASSPRALEGNEKLFFGSGTQLSVL.